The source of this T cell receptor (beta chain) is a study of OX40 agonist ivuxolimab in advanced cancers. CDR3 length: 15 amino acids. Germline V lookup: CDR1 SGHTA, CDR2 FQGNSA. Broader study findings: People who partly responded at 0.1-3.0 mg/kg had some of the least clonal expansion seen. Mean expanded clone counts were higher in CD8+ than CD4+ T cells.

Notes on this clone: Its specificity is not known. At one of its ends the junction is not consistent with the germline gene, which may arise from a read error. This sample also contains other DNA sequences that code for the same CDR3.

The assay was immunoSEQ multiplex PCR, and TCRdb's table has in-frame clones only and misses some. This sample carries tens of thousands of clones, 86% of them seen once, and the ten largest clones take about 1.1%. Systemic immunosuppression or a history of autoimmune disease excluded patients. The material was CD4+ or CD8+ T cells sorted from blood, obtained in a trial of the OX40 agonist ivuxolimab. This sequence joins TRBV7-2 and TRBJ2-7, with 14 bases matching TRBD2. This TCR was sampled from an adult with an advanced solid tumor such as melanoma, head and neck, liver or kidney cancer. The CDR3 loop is CASSSTSGRVGEQYF. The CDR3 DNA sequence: TGTGCCAGCAGTTCGACTAGCGGGAGGGTGGGTGAGCAATACTTC.